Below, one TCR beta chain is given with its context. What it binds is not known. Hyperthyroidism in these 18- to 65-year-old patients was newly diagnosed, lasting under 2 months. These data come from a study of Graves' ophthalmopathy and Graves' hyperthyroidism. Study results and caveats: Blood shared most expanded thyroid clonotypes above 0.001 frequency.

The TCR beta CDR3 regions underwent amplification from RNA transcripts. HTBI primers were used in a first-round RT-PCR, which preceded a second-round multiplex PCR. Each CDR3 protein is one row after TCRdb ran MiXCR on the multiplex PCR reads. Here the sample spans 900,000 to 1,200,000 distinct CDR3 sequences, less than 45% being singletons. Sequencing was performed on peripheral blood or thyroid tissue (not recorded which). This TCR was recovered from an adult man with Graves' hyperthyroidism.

CDR3 nucleotide sequence: TGTGCCAGCAGCTTGGAGGGACAGGCGAGTGAAAAACTGTTTTTT. Protein product: CASSLEGQASEKLFF. The genes are TRBV5-5 and TRBJ1-4; TRBD1 matches at 8 bases. The CDR3 runs 15 residues. J lost 7 bases, V lost 0 bases, and 5 bases had no gene match. Germline V gene sequence: CDR1 SGHKS, CDR2 YYEKEE (reference sequence).